The 5 T cell receptor beta chains presented below share a single source sample, sequenced in a study of shared clonotypes between healthy human individuals. Produced via immunoSEQ multiplex PCR; TCRdb's table is partial and in-frame only. The table includes roughly 2.6 million clones, around nine tenths detected once. Input material: naive CD4+ T cells sorted from blood. The subset: CD45RA+ positively selected. These receptors came from a young man in good health.

This clone was counted a single time. DNA for the CDR3: TGTGCCAGTATGGGGTGGAAGGGGCAACAAGAGACCCAGTACTTC. This codes for CASMGWKGQQETQYF. The chain uses TRBV19 and TRBJ2-5, with D possibly TRBD1 on 5 matching bases. V dropped 7 bases and J dropped 2 bases, with 17 bases sitting between them. This CDR3 has 15 residues. Germline V gives CDR1 LNHDA, CDR2 SQIVND (reference sequence).

The gene calls are TRBV5-1 and TRBJ2-3, with TRBD2 as a possible D gene (7 bases). Trimming cost V 6 bases and J 2 bases, with 16 bases left between them. The CDR3 length is 15 residues. From germline, CDR1 is SGHRS and CDR2 YFSETQ. The CDR3, as DNA: TGCGCCAGCACCCCGAGGGGGGGTGACACAGATACGCAGTATTTT. Amino acid sequence: CASTPRGGDTDTQYF.

This rearrangement joins TRBV5-8 to TRBJ2-2, with a possible D match to TRBD2 (5 bases). The CDR3 spans 17 residues. CDR1 and CDR2 (germline): SGHTS, YDEGEE. V shed 6 bases and J shed 0 bases, with 18 bases lying between them. The CDR3 DNA reads TGTGCCAGCACCCGAAGGAGGATACCAGCGAACACCGGGGAGCTGTTTTTT. It yields the protein CASTRRRIPANTGELFF.

The J gene is TRBJ1-5, the V gene TRBV30; tentatively, D is TRBD1 (6 bases). Trimming cost V 2 bases and J 3 bases, with 11 bases left between them. This CDR3 has 14 amino acids. Germline CDR1 is GTSNPN and CDR2 is SVGIG (reference sequence). CDR3 DNA sequence: TGTGCCTGGAGTACCGGACAGAACAATCAGCCCCAGCATTTT. Its translation: CAWSTGQNNQPQHF.

This chain uses TRBV10-1 with TRBJ1-5; no reliable D call. Trimming removed 3 bases from V and 1 base from J, with 4 bases in between. Germline assignment: CDR1 WNHNN and CDR2 SYGVQD (reference sequence). The CDR3 covers 13 residues. This CDR3 reads CASSEESNQPQHF. CDR3 coding DNA: TGCGCCAGCAGTGAAGAGAGCAATCAGCCCCAGCATTTT.